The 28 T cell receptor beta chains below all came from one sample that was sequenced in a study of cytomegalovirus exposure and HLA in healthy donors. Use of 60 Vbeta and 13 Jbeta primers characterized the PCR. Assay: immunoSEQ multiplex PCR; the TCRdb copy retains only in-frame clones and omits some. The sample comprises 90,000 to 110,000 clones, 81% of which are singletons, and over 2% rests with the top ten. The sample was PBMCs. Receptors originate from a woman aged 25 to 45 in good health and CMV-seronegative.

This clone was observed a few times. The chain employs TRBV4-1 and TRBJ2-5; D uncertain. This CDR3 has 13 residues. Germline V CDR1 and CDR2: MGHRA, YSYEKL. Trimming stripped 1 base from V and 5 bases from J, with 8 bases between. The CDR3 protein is CASSQAVIETQYF. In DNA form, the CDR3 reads TGCGCCAGCAGCCAAGCGGTGATTGAGACCCAGTACTTC.

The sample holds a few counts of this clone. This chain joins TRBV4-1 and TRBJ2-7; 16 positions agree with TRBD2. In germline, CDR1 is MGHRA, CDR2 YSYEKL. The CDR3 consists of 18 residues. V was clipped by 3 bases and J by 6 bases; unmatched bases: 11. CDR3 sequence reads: CASSHPGLAGGLPGEQYF. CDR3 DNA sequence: TGCGCCAGCAGCCACCCGGGACTAGCGGGAGGGCTCCCAGGCGAGCAGTACTTC.

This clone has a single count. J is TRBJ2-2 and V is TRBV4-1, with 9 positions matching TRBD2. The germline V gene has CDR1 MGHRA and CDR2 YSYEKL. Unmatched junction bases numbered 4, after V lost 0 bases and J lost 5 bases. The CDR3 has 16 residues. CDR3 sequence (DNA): TGCGCCAGCAGCCAAGAGCCTAGCGGGGAAACCGGGGAGCTGTTTTTT. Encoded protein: CASSQEPSGETGELFF.

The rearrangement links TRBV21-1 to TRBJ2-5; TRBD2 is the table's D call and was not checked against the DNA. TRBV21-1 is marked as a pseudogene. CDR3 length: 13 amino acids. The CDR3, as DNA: TGTGCCCGCCGGGGTTGGGAGTTGGAGACCCAGTACTTC. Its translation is CARRGWELETQYF.

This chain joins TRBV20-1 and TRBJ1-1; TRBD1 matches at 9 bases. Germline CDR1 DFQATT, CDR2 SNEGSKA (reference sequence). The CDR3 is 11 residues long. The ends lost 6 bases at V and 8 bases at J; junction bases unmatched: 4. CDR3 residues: CSARQGEEAFF. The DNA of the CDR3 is TGCAGTGCAAGACAGGGGGAGGAAGCTTTCTTT.

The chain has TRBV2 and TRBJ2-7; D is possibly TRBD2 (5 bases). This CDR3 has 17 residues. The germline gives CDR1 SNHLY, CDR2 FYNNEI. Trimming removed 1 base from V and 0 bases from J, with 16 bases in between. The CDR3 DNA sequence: TGTGCCAGCAGTGAAGGACTAAGAATACTACGCTCCTACGAGCAGTACTTC. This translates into CASSEGLRILRSYEQYF.

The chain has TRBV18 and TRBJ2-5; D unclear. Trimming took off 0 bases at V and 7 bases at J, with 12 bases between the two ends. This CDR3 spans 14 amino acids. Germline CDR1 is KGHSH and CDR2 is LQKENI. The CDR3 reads CASSPPSRPGTQYF. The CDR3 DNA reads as TGTGCCAGCTCACCACCTAGCAGACCCGGGACCCAGTACTTC.

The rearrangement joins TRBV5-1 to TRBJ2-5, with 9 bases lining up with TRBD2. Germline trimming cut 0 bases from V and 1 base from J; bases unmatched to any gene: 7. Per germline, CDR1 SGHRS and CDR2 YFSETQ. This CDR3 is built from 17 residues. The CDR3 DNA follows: TGCGCCAGCAGCTTGGCGGCTAGCGGGGCCCCCCAAGAGACCCAGTACTTC. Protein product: CASSLAASGAPQETQYF.

This CDR3 reads CATSRRGGTGRYQETQYF. The CDR3 coding sequence is TGTGCCACCAGCAGGAGGGGGGGGACGGGACGGTACCAAGAGACCCAGTACTTC. The genes are TRBV15 and TRBJ2-5; weak D call: TRBD2 (7 bases). Germline assignment: CDR1 LNHNV and CDR2 YYDKDF (reference sequence). The CDR3 runs to 18 residues. The V end was cut by 3 bases, the J end by 0 bases, with 20 bases between.

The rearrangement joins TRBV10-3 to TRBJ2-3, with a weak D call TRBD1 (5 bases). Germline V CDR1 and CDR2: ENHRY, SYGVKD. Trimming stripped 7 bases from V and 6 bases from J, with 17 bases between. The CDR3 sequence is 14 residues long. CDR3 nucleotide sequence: TGTGCCATCAAGGTGCAGGGTCAAAGGGATACGCAGTATTTT. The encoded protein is CAIKVQGQRDTQYF.

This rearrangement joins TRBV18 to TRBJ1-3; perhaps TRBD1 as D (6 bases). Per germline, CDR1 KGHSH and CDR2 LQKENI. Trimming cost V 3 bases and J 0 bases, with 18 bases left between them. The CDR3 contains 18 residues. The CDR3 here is CASSPQATGLISGNTIYF. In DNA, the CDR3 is TGTGCCAGCTCACCCCAGGCTACAGGGTTAATCTCTGGAAACACCATATATTTT.

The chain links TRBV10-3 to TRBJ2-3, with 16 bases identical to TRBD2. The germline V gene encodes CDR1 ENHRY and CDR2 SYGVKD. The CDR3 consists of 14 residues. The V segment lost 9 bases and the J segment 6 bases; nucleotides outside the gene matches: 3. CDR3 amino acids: CAMGLAGGPDTQYF. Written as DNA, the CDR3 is TGTGCCATGGGACTAGCGGGAGGGCCTGATACGCAGTATTTT.

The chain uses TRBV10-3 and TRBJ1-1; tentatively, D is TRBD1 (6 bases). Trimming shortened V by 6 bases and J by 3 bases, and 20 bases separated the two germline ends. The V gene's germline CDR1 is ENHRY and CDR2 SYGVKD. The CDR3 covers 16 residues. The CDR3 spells CAIRDRLATGYTEAFF. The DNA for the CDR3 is TGTGCCATCAGAGACCGATTGGCCACAGGGTACACTGAAGCTTTCTTT.

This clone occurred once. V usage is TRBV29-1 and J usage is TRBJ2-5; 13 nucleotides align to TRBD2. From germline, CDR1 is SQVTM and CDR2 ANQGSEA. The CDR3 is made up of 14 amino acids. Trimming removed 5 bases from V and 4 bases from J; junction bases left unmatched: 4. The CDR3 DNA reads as TGCAGCGTTCGGACTAGCGGGAGCGGAGAGACCCAGTACTTC. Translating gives CSVRTSGSGETQYF.

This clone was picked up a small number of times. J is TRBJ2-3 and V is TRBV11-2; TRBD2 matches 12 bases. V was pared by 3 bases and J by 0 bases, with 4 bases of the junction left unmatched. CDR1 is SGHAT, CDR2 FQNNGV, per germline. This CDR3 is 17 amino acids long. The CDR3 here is CASSLLAGGPSTDTQYF. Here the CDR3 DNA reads TGTGCCAGCAGCTTGCTAGCGGGAGGGCCTAGCACAGATACGCAGTATTTT.

CDR3 region: CASSVGGQGGLGANVLTF. The CDR3 DNA is TGCGCCAGCAGCGTGGGAGGGCAGGGAGGTTTGGGGGCCAACGTCCTGACTTTC. The chain is built from TRBV5-1 and TRBJ2-6, with 7 nucleotides matching TRBD2. The V and J ends lost 4 bases and 4 bases, in that order; junction bases with no gene match: 14. Germline V gene data show CDR1 as SGHRS and CDR2 as YFSETQ. This CDR3 is built from 18 residues. The variable domain in full, completed from reference TRBV5-1 and TRBJ2-6, reads KAGVTQTPRYLIKTRGQQVTLSCSPISGHRSVSWYQQTPGQGLQFLFEYFSETQRNKGNFPGRFSGRQFSNSRSEMNVSTLELGDSALYLCASSVGGQGGLGANVLTFGAGSRLTVL.

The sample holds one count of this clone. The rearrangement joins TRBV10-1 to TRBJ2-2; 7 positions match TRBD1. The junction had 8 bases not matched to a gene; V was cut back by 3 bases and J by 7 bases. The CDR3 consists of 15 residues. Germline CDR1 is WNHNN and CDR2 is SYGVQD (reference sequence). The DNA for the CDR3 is TGCGCCAGCAGTGAATCAGTACAGGGGAACGGGGAGCTGTTTTTT. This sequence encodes CASSESVQGNGELFF.

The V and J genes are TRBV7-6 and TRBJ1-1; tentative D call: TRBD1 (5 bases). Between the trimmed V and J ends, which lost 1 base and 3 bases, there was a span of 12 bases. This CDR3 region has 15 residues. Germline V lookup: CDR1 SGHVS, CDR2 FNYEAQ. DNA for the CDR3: TGTGCCAGCAGCTTAGGACAGTTAGGGGACACTGAAGCTTTCTTT. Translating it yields CASSLGQLGDTEAFF.

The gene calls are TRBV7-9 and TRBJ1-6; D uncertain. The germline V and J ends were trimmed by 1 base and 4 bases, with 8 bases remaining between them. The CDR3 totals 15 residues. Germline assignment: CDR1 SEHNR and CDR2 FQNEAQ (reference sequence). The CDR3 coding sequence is TGTGCCAGCAGCTTAGATCCCTCTTATAATTCACCCCTCCACTTT. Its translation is CASSLDPSYNSPLHF.

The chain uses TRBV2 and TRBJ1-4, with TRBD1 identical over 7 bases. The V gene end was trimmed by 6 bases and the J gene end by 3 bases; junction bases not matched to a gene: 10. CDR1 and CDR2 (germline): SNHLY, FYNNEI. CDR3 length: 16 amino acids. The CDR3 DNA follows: TGTGCCAGCAGCCCTACAGGGGCCGCCCCTAATGAAAAACTGTTTTTT. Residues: CASSPTGAAPNEKLFF. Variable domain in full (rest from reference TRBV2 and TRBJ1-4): EPEVTQTPSHQVTQMGQEVILRCVPISNHLYFYWYRQILGQKVEFLVSFYNNEISEKSEIFDDQFSVERPDGSNFTLKIRSTKLEDSAMYFCASSPTGAAPNEKLFFGSGTQLSVL.

CDR3 sequence (DNA): TGTGCCAGCAGTCCCTATACGGGGACAGGGACCAGGCTTGAAGCTTTCTTT. Translated: CASSPYTGTGTRLEAFF. The V gene is TRBV28, the J gene TRBJ1-1; 9 bases are shared with TRBD1. The CDR3 has 17 residues. J lost 7 bases, V lost 5 bases, and 17 bases had no gene match. CDR1 and CDR2 (germline): MDHEN, SYDVKM.

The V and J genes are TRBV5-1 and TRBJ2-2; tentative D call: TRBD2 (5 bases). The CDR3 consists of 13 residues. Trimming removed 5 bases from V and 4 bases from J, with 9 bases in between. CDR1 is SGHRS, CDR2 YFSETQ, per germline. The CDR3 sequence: CASSPAATGELFF. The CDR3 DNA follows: TGCGCCAGCAGTCCAGCGGCCACCGGGGAGCTGTTTTTT.

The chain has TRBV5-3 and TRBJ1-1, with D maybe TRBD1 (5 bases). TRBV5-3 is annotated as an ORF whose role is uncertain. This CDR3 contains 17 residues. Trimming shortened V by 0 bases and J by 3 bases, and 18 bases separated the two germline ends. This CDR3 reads CARSLGTHRRTYTEAFF. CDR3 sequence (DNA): TGTGCCAGAAGCTTGGGGACCCACAGGCGTACATACACTGAAGCTTTCTTT.

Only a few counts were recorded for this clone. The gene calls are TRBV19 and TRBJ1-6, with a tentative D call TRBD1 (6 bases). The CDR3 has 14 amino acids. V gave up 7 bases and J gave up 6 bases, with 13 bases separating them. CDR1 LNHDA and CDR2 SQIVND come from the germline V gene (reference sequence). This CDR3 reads CASNLDRINSPLHF. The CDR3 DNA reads TGTGCCAGTAACCTGGACAGAATTAATTCACCCCTCCACTTT. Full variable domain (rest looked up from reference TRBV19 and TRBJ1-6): DGGITQSPKYLFRKEGQNVTLSCEQNLNHDAMYWYRQDPGQGLRLIYYSQIVNDFQKGDIAEGYSVSREKKESFPLTVTSAQKNPTAFYLCASNLDRINSPLHFGNGTRLTVT.

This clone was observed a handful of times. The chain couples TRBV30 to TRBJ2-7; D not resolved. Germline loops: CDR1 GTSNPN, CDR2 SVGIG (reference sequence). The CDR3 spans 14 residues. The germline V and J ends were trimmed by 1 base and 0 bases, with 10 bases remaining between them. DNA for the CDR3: TGTGCCTGGAGTGCAGATAGGAGCTCCTACGAGCAGTACTTC. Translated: CAWSADRSSYEQYF.

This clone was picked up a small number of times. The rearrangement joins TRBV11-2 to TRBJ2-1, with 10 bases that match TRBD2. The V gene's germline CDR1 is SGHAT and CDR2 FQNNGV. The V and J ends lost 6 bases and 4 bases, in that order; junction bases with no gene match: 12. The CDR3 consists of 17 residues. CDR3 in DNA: TGTGCCAGCAGTTTTCCTAAAGCGGGAGGGCCTTACAATGAGCAGTTCTTC. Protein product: CASSFPKAGGPYNEQFF.

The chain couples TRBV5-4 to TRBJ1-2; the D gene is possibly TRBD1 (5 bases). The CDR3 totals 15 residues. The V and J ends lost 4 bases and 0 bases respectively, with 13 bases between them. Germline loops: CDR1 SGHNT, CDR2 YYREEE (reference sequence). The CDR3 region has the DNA TGTGCCAGCAGCCAGCCCGACAGAGCTAACTATGGCTACACCTTC. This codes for CASSQPDRANYGYTF.

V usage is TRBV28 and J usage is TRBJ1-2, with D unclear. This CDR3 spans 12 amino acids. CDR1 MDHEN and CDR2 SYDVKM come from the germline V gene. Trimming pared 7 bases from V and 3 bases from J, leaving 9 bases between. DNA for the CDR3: TGTGCCAGCACGGCCGGAGACTATGGCTACACCTTC. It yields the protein CASTAGDYGYTF.